This T cell receptor beta chain was sequenced for a study of cytomegalovirus exposure and HLA in healthy donors. Overall study context: Samples from HLA-typed donors yielded about 85 million unique TCRs in an early data release. Whole-study results and caveats: The authors judged a highly shared variant cluster likely a sequencing artifact.

The PCR contained 60 Vbeta and 13 Jbeta primers. Sequenced by immunoSEQ multiplex PCR; TCRdb stores in-frame clones only, minus some. Of about 82,000 clones listed, less than 80% are singletons. Notes on this clone: Its antigen is not identified.

The TCR was taken from a woman in her fifties or sixties in good health and CMV-seropositive. What was sequenced was PBMCs.

The CDR3 nucleotides read TGCGCCAGCAGTCAATCGTTTGAGACAGGGTTTCCCGATAGCAATCAGCCCCAGCATTTT. Translating gives CASSQSFETGFPDSNQPQHF. This chain uses TRBV23-1 with TRBJ1-5; 7 nucleotides agree with TRBD1. TRBV23-1 carries the ORF label, with uncertain function. The CDR3 is made up of 20 amino acids. V dropped 0 bases and J dropped 0; count of bases not matched to a gene: 14.